This TCR beta chain was identified in a study of blood T cell repertoires in COVID-19. Study summary: The United States, Italy and Spain supplied acute and convalescent COVID-19 samples. T cells, B-cell-depleted T cells, or PBMCs provided the cDNA or gDNA that served as material.

There are a few counts of this clone. Per the authors' pipeline: Cell counts per sample came from amplifying reference gene primers. TCRdb's copy holds only in-frame clones and misses some; the assay was immunoSEQ multiplex PCR. V, J and clone size derive from that table, while D and trimming were established from the DNA sequence. The sample has approximately 70,000 clones, approximately 80% seen once. The sequence came from a woman aged 50 to 60 with acute or convalescent COVID-19. Sequencing was carried out using peripheral blood.

Here the CDR3 reads CATRGETSDNEQFF. The CDR3 DNA follows: TGTGCCACCCGAGGGGAGACTAGCGACAATGAGCAGTTCTTC. The genes are TRBV19 and TRBJ2-1; 8 positions agree with TRBD2. The V gene's germline CDR1 is LNHDA and CDR2 SQIVND (reference sequence). The V and J ends lost 10 bases and 5 bases, in that order; junction bases with no gene match: 10. This CDR3 contains 14 residues.